This T cell receptor (beta chain) derives from a study of T cells after yellow fever vaccination. Study summary: Fractions of limited cellularity were prepared by means of SMART-Seq v4 Ultra Low Input. General study points: The booster saw the reappearance of most primary-vaccination clones (96% CD4, about 88% CD8).

About this clonotype: Antigen specificity is unknown.

With 2 bases clipped from V and 5 bases from J, the junction kept 13 bases outside the gene matches. CDR1 is SGHDN and CDR2 is FVKESK in the germline V gene. The CDR3 loop spans 18 amino acids. TCRdb fed the 5' RACE reads into MiXCR, producing one record per CDR3 protein. In the table there are nearly 350,000 distinct CDR3 sequences, roughly 8% of which are singletons. Sample: PBMCs, taken 45 days after the first yellow fever vaccination. The chain has TRBV14 and TRBJ2-5, with 11 bases fitting TRBD2. The sequence derives from a man between 18 and 29 years old who received the YFV17D yellow fever vaccine. In DNA form, the CDR3 reads TGTGCCAGCAGCCAATTCGCCTCTAGCGGGGGGTCGGGTGAGACCCAGTACTTC. This gives the protein CASSQFASSGGSGETQYF.